What follows describes a single TCR beta chain. Its specificity is not known. The CDR3 is 14 residues long. The germline V gene encodes CDR1 SEHNR and CDR2 FQNEAQ (reference sequence). V was pared by 3 bases and J by 4 bases, with 10 bases between. Vbeta (60) and Jbeta (13) primers were used in the PCR. The assay was immunoSEQ multiplex PCR, and TCRdb's table has in-frame clones only and misses some. This sample yields about 140,000 clones, of which 88% are seen a single time; roughly 0.53% belongs to the top ten. These data belong to a study of cytomegalovirus exposure and HLA in healthy donors. Study observations and caveats: High sensitivity and specificity were reportedly achieved when the classifier diagnosed cytomegalovirus status.

The material sequenced was PBMCs. The TCR comes from a woman in her forties in good health and CMV-seronegative. The V and J genes are TRBV7-9 and TRBJ2-1; no reliable D call. CDR3 sequence (DNA): TGTGCCAGCAGCTTCAGTTCTCCTTACAATGAGCAGTTCTTC. As protein: CASSFSSPYNEQFF.